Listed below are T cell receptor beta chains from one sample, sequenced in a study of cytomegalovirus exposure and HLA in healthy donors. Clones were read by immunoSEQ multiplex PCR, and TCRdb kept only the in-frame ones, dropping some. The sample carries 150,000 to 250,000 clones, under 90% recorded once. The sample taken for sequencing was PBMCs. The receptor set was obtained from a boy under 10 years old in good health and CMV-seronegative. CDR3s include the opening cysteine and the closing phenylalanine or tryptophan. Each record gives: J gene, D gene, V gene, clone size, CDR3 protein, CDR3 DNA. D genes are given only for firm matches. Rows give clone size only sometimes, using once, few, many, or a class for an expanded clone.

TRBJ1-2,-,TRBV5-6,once,CASSLQLGGGYTF,TGTGCCAGCAGCCTGCAGTTAGGAGGTGGCTACACCTTC
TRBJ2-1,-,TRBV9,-,CASSRGSGGGNEQFF,TGTGCCAGCAGCCGGGGGTCAGGGGGTGGGAATGAGCAGTTCTTC
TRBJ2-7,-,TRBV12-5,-,CASGFGPYEQYF,TGTGCTAGTGGTTTCGGTCCCTACGAGCAGTACTTC
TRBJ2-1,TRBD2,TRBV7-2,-,CASSFTSGGYNEQFF,TGTGCCAGCAGCTTTACTAGCGGGGGCTACAATGAGCAGTTCTTC
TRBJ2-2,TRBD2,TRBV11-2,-,CASSPRLAGVPGELFF,TGTGCCAGCAGCCCCCGACTAGCGGGGGTCCCCGGGGAGCTGTTTTTT
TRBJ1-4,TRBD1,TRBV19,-,CVSTGGRNEKLFF,TGTGTCAGTACAGGGGGCAGGAATGAAAAACTGTTTTTT
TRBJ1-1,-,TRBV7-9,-,CASSPQGYTEAFF,TGTGCCAGCAGCCCTCAGGGTTACACTGAAGCTTTCTTT
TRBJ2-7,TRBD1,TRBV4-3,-,CASSPSGQVYEQYF,TGCGCCAGCAGCCCCAGCGGACAGGTCTACGAGCAGTACTTC
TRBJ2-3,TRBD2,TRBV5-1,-,CASSLNGAGDTQYF,TGCGCCAGCAGCTTGAATGGAGCGGGGGATACGCAGTATTTT
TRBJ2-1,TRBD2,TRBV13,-,CASSWSRGGTLEQFF,TGTGCCAGCAGTTGGTCCCGGGGGGGGACCCTCGAGCAGTTCTTC
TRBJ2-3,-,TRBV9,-,CASSVDSADTQYF,TGTGCCAGCAGCGTGGACAGCGCAGATACGCAGTATTTT
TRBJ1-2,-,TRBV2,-,CASSESLEANYGYTF,TGTGCCAGCAGTGAGTCCCTCGAGGCTAACTATGGCTACACCTTC
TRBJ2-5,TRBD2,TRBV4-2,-,CASSRGGGKETQYF,TGTGCCAGCAGCCGCGGGGGGGGGAAAGAGACCCAGTACTTC
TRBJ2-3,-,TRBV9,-,CASSGATDTQYF,TGTGCCAGCAGCGGTGCGACAGATACGCAGTATTTT
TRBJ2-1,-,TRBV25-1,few,CASSEFGEGKVQVSEQFF,TGTGCCAGCAGTGAATTTGGTGAGGGCAAGGTTCAAGTCAGTGAGCAGTTCTTC
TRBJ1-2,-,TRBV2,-,CASSGTGTSGYTF,TGTGCCAGCAGTGGAACAGGGACCTCTGGCTACACCTTC
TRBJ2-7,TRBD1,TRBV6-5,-,CASSPDRGEIDEQYF,TGTGCCAGCAGTCCGGACAGGGGGGAAATCGACGAGCAGTACTTC
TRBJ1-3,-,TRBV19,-,CASSLRVVGNTIYF,TGTGCCAGTAGTCTCAGGGTTGTTGGAAACACCATATATTTT
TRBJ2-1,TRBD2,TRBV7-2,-,CASSPRTSGAAEQFF,TGTGCCAGCAGCCCCAGGACTAGCGGGGCCGCTGAGCAGTTCTTC
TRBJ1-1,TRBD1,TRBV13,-,CASSPRDRGSEAFF,TGTGCCAGCAGCCCCCGCGACAGGGGATCTGAAGCTTTCTTT
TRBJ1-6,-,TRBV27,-,CASSLGASSYNSPLHF,TGTGCCAGCAGTTTAGGGGCGAGCTCCTATAATTCACCCCTCCACTTT
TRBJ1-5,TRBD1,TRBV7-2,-,CASSIQGAQPQHF,TGTGCCAGCAGCATACAGGGGGCCCAGCCCCAGCATTTT
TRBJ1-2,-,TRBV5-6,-,CASSFVSANYGYTF,TGTGCCAGCAGTTTTGTCTCAGCTAACTATGGCTACACCTTC
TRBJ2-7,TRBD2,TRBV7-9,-,CASSRMTVGGALYEQYF,TGTGCCAGCAGCCGAATGACAGTGGGAGGGGCCCTCTACGAGCAGTACTTC
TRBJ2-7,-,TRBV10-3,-,CAISDPGRTGEQYF,TGTGCCATCAGTGATCCAGGCAGAACTGGGGAGCAGTACTTC
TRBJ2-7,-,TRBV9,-,CASSAGTRPYEQYF,TGTGCCAGCAGCGCCGGGACAAGGCCCTACGAGCAGTACTTC
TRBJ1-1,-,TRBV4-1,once,CASSQDREQRAFF,TGCGCCAGCAGCCAAGATCGAGAGCAACGGGCTTTCTTT
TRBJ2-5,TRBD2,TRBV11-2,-,CASSLDFPSGGKETQYF,TGTGCCAGCAGCTTAGACTTTCCTAGCGGGGGTAAAGAGACCCAGTACTTC
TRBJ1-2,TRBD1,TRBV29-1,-,CSDLRGDRDYGYTF,TGCAGCGACCTCAGGGGCGACAGGGACTATGGCTACACCTTC
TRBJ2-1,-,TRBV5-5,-,CASSFSYSYNEQFF,TGTGCCAGCAGCTTCTCGTACTCCTACAATGAGCAGTTCTTC
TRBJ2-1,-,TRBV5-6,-,CASSPAGTGGNEQFF,TGTGCCAGCAGCCCGGCGGGGACTGGGGGGAATGAGCAGTTCTTC
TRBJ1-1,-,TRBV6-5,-,CASTDTGGTEAFF,TGTGCCAGCACTGACACCGGGGGGACTGAAGCTTTCTTT
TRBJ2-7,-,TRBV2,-,CASSAGLSYEQYF,TGTGCCAGCTCGGCAGGGCTCTCCTACGAGCAGTACTTC
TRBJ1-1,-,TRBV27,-,CASRPGVWTEAFF,TGTGCCAGCAGACCAGGGGTGTGGACTGAAGCTTTCTTT
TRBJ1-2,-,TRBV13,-,CASSPGGGSPYGYTF,TGTGCCAGCAGCCCCGGTGGAGGGAGTCCTTATGGCTACACCTTC
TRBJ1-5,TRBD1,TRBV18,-,CASSGTVSNQPQHF,TGTGCCAGCTCAGGGACAGTTAGCAATCAGCCCCAGCATTTT
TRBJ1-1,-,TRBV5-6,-,CASSLGAGAEAFF,TGTGCCAGCAGCTTGGGGGCCGGGGCTGAAGCTTTCTTT
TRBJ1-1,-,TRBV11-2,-,CASSLMARNTEAFF,TGTGCCAGCAGCTTGATGGCAAGGAACACTGAAGCTTTCTTT
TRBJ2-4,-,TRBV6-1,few,CASSAGGQYSQYF,TGTGCCAGCAGTGCCGGGGGTCAGTACAGTCAGTACTTC
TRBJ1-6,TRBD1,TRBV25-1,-,CASSEYGTGQWGNSPLHF,TGTGCCAGCAGTGAATACGGAACGGGACAGTGGGGGAATTCACCCCTCCACTTT
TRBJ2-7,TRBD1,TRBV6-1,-,CATCPGQGAYEQYF,TGTGCCACCTGCCCGGGACAGGGGGCCTACGAGCAGTACTTC
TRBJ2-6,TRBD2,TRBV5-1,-,CASSLAVRGAGANVLTF,TGCGCCAGCAGCTTGGCCGTGCGGGGGGCTGGGGCCAACGTCCTGACTTTC
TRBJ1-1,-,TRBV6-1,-,CASRETVNTEAFF,TGTGCCAGCAGGGAGACAGTGAACACTGAAGCTTTCTTT
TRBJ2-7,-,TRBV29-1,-,CSVEVQANYEQYF,TGCAGCGTTGAAGTACAGGCGAACTACGAGCAGTACTTC
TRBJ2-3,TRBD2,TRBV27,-,CASSPFAGGMKDTQYF,TGTGCCAGCAGTCCCTTCGCGGGGGGAATGAAGGATACGCAGTATTTT
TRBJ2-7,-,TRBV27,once,CASSLIAGGRTFGSYEQYF,TGTGCCAGCAGTTTGATCGCAGGAGGGCGAACATTCGGCTCCTACGAGCAGTACTTC
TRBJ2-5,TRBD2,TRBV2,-,CASSKEAGGQETQYF,TGTGCCAGCAGTAAGGAAGCGGGGGGGCAAGAGACCCAGTACTTC
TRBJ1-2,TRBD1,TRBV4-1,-,CASSPGTVYGYTF,TGCGCCAGCAGCCCCGGGACAGTCTATGGCTACACCTTC
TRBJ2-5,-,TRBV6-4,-,CAPPAGPRTQYF,TGTGCCCCCCCGGCGGGTCCGCGGACCCAGTACTTC
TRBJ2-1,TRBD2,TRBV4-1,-,CASSQVSGGFANEQFF,TGCGCCAGCAGCCAAGTTAGCGGGGGGTTCGCGAATGAGCAGTTCTTC
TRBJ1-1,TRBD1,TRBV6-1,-,CASSWDSGNTEAFF,TGTGCCAGCAGCTGGGACAGCGGGAACACTGAAGCTTTCTTT
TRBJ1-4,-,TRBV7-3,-,CASSLKRGGSGEKLFF,TGTGCCAGCAGCTTAAAAAGGGGTGGTAGTGGTGAAAAACTGTTTTTT
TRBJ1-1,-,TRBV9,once,CASSEDSFNTEAFF,TGTGCCAGCAGCGAGGACAGCTTTAACACTGAAGCTTTCTTT
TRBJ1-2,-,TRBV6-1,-,CASSEGGQIYGYTF,TGTGCCAGCAGTGAAGGGGGACAAATCTATGGCTACACCTTC